The 7 T cell receptor beta chains given below trace back to one sample, sequenced in a study of CD8+CD57+ T cells in acquired aplastic anemia. CDR3 and TCR beta VDJ profiling relied on a genomic DNA template. TCRdb called the reads again in MiXCR, with one record for every CDR3 protein. The table has around 140,000 distinct CDR3 sequences, around two fifths seen once. What was sequenced was sorted CD4+, CD8+, or CD8+CD57+ T cells (not recorded which) from PBMCs. These receptor sequences come from a human donor in good health, serving as a control.

The chain uses TRBV25-1 and TRBJ1-1; D is ambiguous. V was shortened by 9 bases and J by 4 bases, with 12 bases between the two germline ends. The CDR3 is 12 residues long. In germline, CDR1 is MGHDK, CDR2 SYGVNS. CDR3 loop: CASSDGATEAFF. The CDR3 DNA follows: TGTGCCAGTAGCGACGGAGCCACTGAAGCTTTCTTT.

This chain links TRBV5-5 with TRBJ1-2, with TRBD1 as a possible D gene (6 bases). V gave up 1 base and J gave up 1 base, with 8 bases separating them. Germline V gene data show CDR1 as SGHKS and CDR2 as YYEKEE (reference sequence). CDR3 length: 14 residues. The CDR3 coding sequence is TGTGCCAGCAGCTTGCAGGGGCATAACTATGGCTACACCTTC. This translates into CASSLQGHNYGYTF.

As regards this clonotype: With a much larger clone just one base away, this may be a read error. The CDR3 reads CASSYNYQGSNQPRHF. The CDR3 nucleotides are TGTGCCAGCAGTTACAATTATCAGGGGAGCAATCAGCCCCGGCATTTT. J is TRBJ1-5 and V is TRBV6-5, with a weak D call TRBD1 (6 bases). The germline V gene encodes CDR1 MNHEY and CDR2 SVGAGI. This CDR3 comprises 16 residues.

This clonotype was detected ten times or more. The chain employs TRBV2 and TRBJ1-6, with TRBD1 identical over 7 bases. Germline CDR1 and CDR2: SNHLY and FYNNEI. There are 15 residues in the CDR3. The J segment lost 11 bases and the V segment lost 6 bases, leaving 13 bases of the junction unmatched. The chain's CDR3 is CASRAQGQARTPLHF. The CDR3 DNA reads as TGTGCCAGCAGGGCCCAAGGACAGGCGAGGACACCCCTCCACTTT.

J is TRBJ2-7 and V is TRBV5-1; D gene ambiguous. Germline V gene data show CDR1 as SGHRS and CDR2 as YFSETQ. This CDR3 is built from 12 residues. This CDR3 is CASGLGGYEQYV. CDR3 coding DNA: TGCGCCAGCGGCTTGGGTGGCTACGAGCAGTACGTC.

The sample holds many counts of this clonotype. The DNA of the CDR3 is TGTGCCAGCAGCGTAGGAGGGGGCACCTACAATGAGCAGTTCTTC. Protein: CASSVGGGTYNEQFF. J is TRBJ2-1 and V is TRBV9; 7 positions agree with TRBD1. The germline V gene encodes CDR1 SGDLS and CDR2 YYNGEE. The CDR3 is 15 residues long. Unmatched junction bases numbered 2, after V lost 0 bases and J lost 2 bases.

The chain recombines TRBV5-1 with TRBJ1-2, with a possible D match to TRBD1 (6 bases). V was shortened by 3 bases and J by 3 bases, with 15 bases between the two germline ends. Germline-derived CDR1 and CDR2 are SGHRS and YFSETQ. CDR3 length: 15 residues. CDR3 region: CASSSSYRADYGYTF. The CDR3 nucleotides read TGCGCCAGCAGCTCCTCCTACAGGGCGGACTATGGCTACACCTTC. Drawing the rest from reference TRBV5-1 and TRBJ1-2, the complete variable domain is KAGVTQTPRYLIKTRGQQVTLSCSPISGHRSVSWYQQTPGQGLQFLFEYFSETQRNKGNFPGRFSGRQFSNSRSEMNVSTLELGDSALYLCASSSSYRADYGYTFGSGTRLTVV.